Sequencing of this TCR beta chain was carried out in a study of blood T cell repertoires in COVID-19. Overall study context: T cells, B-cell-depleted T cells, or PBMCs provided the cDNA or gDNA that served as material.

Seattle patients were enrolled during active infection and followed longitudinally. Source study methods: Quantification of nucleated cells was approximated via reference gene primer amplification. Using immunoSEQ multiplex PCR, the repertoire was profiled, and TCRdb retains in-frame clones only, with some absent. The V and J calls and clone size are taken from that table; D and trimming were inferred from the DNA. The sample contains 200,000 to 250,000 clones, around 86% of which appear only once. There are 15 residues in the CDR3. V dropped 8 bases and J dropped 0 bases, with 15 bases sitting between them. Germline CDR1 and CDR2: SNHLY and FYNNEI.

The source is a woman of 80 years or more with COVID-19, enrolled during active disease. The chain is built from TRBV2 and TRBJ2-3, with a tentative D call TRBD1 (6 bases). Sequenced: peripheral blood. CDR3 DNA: TGTGCCAGCCGTCCCGGGACAACTAGCACAGATACGCAGTATTTT. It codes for CASRPGTTSTDTQYF.